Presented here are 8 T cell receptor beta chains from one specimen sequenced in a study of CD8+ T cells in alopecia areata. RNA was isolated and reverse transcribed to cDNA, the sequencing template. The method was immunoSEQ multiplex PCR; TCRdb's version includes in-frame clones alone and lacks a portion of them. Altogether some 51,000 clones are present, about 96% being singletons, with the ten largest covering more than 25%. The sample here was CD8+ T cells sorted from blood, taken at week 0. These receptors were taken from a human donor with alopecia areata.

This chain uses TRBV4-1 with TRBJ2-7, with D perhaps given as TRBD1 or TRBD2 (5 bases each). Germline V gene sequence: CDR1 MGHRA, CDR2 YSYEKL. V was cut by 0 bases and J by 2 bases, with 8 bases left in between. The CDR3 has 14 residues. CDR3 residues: CASSQEWGTYEQYF. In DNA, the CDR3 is TGCGCCAGCAGCCAAGAATGGGGGACCTACGAGCAGTACTTC.

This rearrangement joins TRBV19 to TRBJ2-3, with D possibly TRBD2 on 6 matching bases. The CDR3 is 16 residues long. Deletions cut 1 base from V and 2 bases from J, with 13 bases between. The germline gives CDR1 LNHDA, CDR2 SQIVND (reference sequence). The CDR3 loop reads CASSIGQAGYTDTQYF. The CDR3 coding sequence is TGTGCCAGTAGTATAGGTCAGGCGGGGTACACAGATACGCAGTATTTT.

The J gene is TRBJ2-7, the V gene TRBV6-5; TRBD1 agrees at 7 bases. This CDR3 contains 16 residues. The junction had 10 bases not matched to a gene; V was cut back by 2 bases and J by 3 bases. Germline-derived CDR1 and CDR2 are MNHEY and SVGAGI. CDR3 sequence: CASSYHRGALGYEQYF. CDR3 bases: TGTGCCAGCAGTTACCACAGGGGTGCTCTGGGCTACGAGCAGTACTTC.

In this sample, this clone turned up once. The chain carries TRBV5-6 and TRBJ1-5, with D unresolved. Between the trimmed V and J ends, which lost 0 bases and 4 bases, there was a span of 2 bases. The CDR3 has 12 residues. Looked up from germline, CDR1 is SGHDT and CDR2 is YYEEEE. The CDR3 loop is CASSLGNQPQHF. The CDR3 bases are TGTGCCAGCAGCTTGGGGAATCAGCCCCAGCATTTT. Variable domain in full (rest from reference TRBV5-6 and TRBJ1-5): DAGVTQSPTHLIKTRGQQVTLRCSPKSGHDTVSWYQQALGQGPQFIFQYYEEEERQRGNFPDRFSGHQFPNYSSELNVNALLLGDSALYLCASSLGNQPQHFGDGTRLSIL.

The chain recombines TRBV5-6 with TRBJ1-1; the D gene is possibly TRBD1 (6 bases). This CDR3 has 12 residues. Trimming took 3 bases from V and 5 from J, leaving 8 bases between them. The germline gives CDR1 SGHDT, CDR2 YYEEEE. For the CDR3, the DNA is TGTGCCAGCAGCTCAGGACAGACTGAAGCTTTCTTT. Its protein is CASSSGQTEAFF.

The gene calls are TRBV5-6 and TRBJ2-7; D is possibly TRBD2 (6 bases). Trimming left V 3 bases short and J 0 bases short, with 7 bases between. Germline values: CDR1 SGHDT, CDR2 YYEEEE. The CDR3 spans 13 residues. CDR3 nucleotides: TGTGCCAGCAGCTGGGGGGACTCCTACGAGCAGTACTTC. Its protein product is CASSWGDSYEQYF.

CDR3 protein: CASKLTAFYNEQFF. The CDR3 nucleotides are TGTGCCAGCAAATTAACAGCTTTTTACAATGAGCAGTTCTTC. The chain has TRBV27 and TRBJ2-1, with D uncertain. The CDR3 runs 14 residues. Germline assignment: CDR1 MNHEY and CDR2 SMNVEV (reference sequence). V gave up 7 bases and J gave up 4 bases, with 14 bases separating them.

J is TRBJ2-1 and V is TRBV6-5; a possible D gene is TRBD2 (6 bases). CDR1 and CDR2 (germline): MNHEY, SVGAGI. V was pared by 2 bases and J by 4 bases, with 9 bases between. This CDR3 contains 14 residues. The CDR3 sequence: CASSYGGKYNEQFF. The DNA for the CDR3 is TGTGCCAGCAGTTACGGGGGGAAGTACAATGAGCAGTTCTTC.